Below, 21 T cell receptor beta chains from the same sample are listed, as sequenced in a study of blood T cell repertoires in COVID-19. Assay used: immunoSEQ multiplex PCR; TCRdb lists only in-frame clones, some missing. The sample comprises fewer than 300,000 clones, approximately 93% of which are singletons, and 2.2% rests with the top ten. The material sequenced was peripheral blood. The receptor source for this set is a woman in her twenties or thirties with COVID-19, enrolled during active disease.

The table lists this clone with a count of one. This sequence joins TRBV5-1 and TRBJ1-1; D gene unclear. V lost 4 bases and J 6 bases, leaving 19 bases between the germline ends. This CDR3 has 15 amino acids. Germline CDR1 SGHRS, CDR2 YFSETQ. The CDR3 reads CASSLTGLREAEAFF. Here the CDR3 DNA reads TGCGCCAGCAGCCTCACCGGGCTTCGGGAGGCTGAAGCTTTCTTT.

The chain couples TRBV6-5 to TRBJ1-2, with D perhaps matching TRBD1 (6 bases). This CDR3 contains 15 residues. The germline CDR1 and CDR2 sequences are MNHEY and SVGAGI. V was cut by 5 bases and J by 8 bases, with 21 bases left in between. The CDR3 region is CASSPLQGFSSGYTF. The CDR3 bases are TGTGCCAGCAGTCCGCTACAGGGTTTCTCAAGCGGCTACACCTTC.

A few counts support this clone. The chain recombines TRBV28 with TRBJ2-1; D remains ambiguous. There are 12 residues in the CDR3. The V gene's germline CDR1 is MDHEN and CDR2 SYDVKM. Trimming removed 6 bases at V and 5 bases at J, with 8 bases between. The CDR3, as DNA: TGTGCCAGCAGAACAGCAAACAATGAGCAGTTCTTC. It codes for CASRTANNEQFF.

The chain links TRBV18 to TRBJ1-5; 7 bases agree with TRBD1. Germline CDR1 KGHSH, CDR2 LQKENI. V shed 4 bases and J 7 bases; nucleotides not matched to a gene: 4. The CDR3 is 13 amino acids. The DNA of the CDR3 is TGTGCCAGCTCACTGGGACAGAGACAGCCCCAGCATTTT. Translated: CASSLGQRQPQHF.

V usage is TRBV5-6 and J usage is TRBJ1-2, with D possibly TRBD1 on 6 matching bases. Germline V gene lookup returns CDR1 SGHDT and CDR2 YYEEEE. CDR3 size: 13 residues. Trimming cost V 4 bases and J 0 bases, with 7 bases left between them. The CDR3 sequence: CASSPGANYGYTF. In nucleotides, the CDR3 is TGTGCCAGCAGCCCAGGGGCTAACTATGGCTACACCTTC.

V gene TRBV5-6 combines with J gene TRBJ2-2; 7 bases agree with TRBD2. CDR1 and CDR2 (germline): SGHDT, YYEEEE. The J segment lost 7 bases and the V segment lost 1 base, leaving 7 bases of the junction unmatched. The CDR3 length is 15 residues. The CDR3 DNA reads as TGTGCCAGCAGCTTGTTTGCGGGAGTGAACGGGGAGCTGTTTTTT. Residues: CASSLFAGVNGELFF.

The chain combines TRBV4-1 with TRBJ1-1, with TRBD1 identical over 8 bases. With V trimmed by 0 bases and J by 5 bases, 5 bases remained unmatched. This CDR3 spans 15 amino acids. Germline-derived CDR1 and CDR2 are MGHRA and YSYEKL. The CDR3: CASSQEDRVYTEAFF. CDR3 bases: TGCGCCAGCAGCCAAGAGGACAGGGTATATACTGAAGCTTTCTTT.

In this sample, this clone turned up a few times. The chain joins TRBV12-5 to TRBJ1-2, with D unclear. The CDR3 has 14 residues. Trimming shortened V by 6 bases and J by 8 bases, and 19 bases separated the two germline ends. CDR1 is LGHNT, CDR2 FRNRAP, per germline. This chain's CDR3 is CASGLGYPGLGYTF. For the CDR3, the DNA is TGTGCTAGTGGCCTGGGCTACCCTGGGCTGGGCTACACCTTC.

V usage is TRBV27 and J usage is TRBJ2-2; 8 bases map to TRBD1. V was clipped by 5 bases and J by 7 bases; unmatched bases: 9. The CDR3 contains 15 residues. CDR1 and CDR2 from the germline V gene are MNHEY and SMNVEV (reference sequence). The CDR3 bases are TGTGCCAGCAGTCCGGGACAGGCTCGGGGCGGGGAGCTGTTTTTT. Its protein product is CASSPGQARGGELFF.

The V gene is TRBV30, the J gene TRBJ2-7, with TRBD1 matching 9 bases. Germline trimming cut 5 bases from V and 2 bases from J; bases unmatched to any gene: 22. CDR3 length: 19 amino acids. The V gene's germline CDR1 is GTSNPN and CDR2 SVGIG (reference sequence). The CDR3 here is CAWGITGQGKTPRAYEQYF. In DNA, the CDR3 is TGTGCCTGGGGTATCACGGGACAGGGAAAAACGCCCCGGGCCTACGAGCAGTACTTC. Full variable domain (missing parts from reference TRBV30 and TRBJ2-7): SQTIHQWPATLVQPVGSPLSLECTVEGTSNPNLYWYRQAAGRGLQLLFYSVGIGQISSEVPQNLSASRPQDRQFILSSKKLLLSDSGFYLCAWGITGQGKTPRAYEQYFGPGTRLTVT.

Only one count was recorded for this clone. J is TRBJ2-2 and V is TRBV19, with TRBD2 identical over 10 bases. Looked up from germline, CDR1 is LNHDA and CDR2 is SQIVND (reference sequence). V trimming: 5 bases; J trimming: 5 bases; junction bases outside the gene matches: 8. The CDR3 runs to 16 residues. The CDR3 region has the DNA TGTGCCAGTAGTTTGGGGACTAGCGTACAAACCGGGGAGCTGTTTTTT. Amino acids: CASSLGTSVQTGELFF. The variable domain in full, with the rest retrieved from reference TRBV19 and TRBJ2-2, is DGGITQSPKYLFRKEGQNVTLSCEQNLNHDAMYWYRQDPGQGLRLIYYSQIVNDFQKGDIAEGYSVSREKKESFPLTVTSAQKNPTAFYLCASSLGTSVQTGELFFGEGSRLTVL.

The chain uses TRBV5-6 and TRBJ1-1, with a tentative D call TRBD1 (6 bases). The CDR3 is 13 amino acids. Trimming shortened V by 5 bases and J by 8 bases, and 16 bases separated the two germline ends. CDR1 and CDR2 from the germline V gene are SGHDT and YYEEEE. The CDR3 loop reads CASRVHRQGEAFF. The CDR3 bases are TGTGCCAGCAGGGTTCACCGCCAGGGGGAAGCTTTCTTT.

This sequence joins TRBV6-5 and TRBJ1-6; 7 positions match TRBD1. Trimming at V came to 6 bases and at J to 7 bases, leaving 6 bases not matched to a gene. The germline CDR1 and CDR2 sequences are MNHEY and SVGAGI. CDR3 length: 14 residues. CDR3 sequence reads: CASSSGTANSPLHF. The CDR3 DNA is TGTGCCAGCAGCTCCGGGACAGCAAATTCACCCCTCCACTTT.

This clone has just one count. CDR3 DNA: TGCGCCAGCAGGGAGACTAGCGGGAGTTTTTACGAGCAGTACTTC. Amino acids: CASRETSGSFYEQYF. This chain links TRBV10-2 with TRBJ2-7; 12 nucleotides agree with TRBD2. The CDR3 is 15 residues long. V shed 6 bases, J shed 4 bases, and the junction held 7 bases outside the gene matches. Germline V gene data show CDR1 as WSHSY and CDR2 as SAAADI.

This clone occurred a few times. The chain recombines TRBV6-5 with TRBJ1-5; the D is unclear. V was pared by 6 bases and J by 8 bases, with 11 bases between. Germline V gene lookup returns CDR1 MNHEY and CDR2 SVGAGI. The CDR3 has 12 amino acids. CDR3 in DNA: TGTGCCAGCAGGATCCCCGGGGAGCCCCAGCATTTT. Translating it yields CASRIPGEPQHF.

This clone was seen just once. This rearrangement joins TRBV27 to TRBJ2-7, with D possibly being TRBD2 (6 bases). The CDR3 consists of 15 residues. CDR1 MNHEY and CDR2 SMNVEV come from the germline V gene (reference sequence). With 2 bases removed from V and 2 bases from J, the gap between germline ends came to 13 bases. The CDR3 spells CASSLHGSDTYEQYF. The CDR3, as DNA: TGTGCCAGCAGTTTACACGGGAGTGATACCTACGAGCAGTACTTC.

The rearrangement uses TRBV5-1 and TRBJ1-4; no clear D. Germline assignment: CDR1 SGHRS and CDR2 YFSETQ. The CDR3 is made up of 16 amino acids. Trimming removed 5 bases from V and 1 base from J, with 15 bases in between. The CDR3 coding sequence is TGCGCCAGCAGTCCCCTTGGGGAGAGAACTAATGAAAAACTGTTTTTT. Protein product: CASSPLGERTNEKLFF.

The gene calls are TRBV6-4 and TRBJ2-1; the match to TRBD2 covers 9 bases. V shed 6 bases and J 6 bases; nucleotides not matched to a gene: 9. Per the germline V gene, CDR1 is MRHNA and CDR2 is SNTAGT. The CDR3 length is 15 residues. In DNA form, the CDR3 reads TGTGCCAGCAGCATGGGACTAGCCGGGCGCAATGAGCAGTTCTTC. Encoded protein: CASSMGLAGRNEQFF.

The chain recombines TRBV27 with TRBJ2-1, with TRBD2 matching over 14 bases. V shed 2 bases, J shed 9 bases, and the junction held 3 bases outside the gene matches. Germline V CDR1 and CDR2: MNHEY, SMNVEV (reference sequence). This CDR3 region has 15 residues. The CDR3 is CASSLKGLAGAEQFF. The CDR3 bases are TGTGCCAGCAGTTTAAAGGGACTAGCGGGAGCTGAGCAGTTCTTC.

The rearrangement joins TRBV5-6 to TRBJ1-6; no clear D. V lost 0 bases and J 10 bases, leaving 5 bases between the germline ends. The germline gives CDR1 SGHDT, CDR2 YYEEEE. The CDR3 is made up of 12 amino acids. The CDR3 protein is CASSLGLSPLHF. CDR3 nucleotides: TGTGCCAGCAGCTTGGGACTGTCACCCCTCCACTTT.

The CDR3 here is CASSVSGTGGEKLFF. CDR3 coding DNA: TGTGCCAGCAGCGTGTCAGGGACAGGTGGTGAAAAACTGTTTTTT. This sequence joins TRBV9 and TRBJ1-4; TRBD1 agrees at 8 bases. The CDR3 is 15 residues long. Germline assignment: CDR1 SGDLS and CDR2 YYNGEE. With V trimmed by 2 bases and J by 7 bases, 7 bases remained unmatched.